The clone carrying this T cell receptor (beta chain) was recorded once. This specimen comes from a study of T cell changes during pregnancy in multiple sclerosis. V dropped 4 bases and J dropped 2 bases, with 14 bases sitting between them. CDR1 is GTSNPN, CDR2 SVGIG, per germline (reference sequence). The CDR3 has 14 residues. Assay: immunoSEQ multiplex PCR; the TCRdb copy retains only in-frame clones and omits some. The table lists tens of thousands of clones, roughly nine tenths of them singletons. The receptor was derived from a female donor in good health, enrolled as a control in a pregnancy study. Sequenced here: peripheral blood, sampled in the second trimester of pregnancy. The chain has TRBV30 and TRBJ2-5; the D gene is possibly TRBD1 (5 bases). In DNA form, the CDR3 reads TGTGCCTGGAACCTCAATGGGGCACAAGAGACCCAGTACTTC. Amino acid sequence: CAWNLNGAQETQYF.